The text below deals with one TCR beta chain. Its matching antigen is unknown. The record originates from a study of yellow fever vaccine responses in identical twins. Study-wide results and caveats: Each twin's T cell response to the vaccine was reported to look partly convergent and partly personalized.

TCRdb re-called the RT-PCR reads through MiXCR, storing one row per CDR3 protein. The repertoire holds some 15,000 distinct CDR3 sequences, with about four fifths as singletons. The CDR3 is 17 amino acids. CDR1 and CDR2 from the germline V gene are LGHNA and YNFKEQ. V shed 0 bases and J shed 5 bases, with 19 bases lying between them. The starting material was T cells from blood (PBMCs), unsorted or a sorted subset (not recorded which), obtained before or after yellow fever vaccination (not recorded which). The sequence was obtained from a woman aged 18 to 35 who received the yellow fever vaccine. The rearrangement joins TRBV4-2 to TRBJ2-5, with no clear D. The CDR3 region has the DNA TGTGCCAGCAGCCAAGAGATTTACCAAGGCGGTGAGGAGACCCAGTACTTC. Translated, it gives CASSQEIYQGGEETQYF.